The clone carrying this T cell receptor (beta chain) was recorded only once. V was clipped by 6 bases and J by 2 bases, with 17 bases between them. Germline V gives CDR1 SEHNR, CDR2 FQNEAQ (reference sequence). The CDR3 is 15 residues long. Clones were read by immunoSEQ multiplex PCR, and TCRdb kept only the in-frame ones, dropping some. The sample carries 75,000 to 95,000 clones, almost 97% recorded once. This record comes from a study of technical replicates of blood from several donors. The sequence came from a human donor in good health. Sequenced input: T cells isolated from PBMCs. This chain uses TRBV7-9 with TRBJ2-7; no clear D. CDR3 DNA sequence: TGTGCCAGCAGTTTTGAACCAATCACTGCCTACGAGCAGTACTTC. Translation gives CASSFEPITAYEQYF.